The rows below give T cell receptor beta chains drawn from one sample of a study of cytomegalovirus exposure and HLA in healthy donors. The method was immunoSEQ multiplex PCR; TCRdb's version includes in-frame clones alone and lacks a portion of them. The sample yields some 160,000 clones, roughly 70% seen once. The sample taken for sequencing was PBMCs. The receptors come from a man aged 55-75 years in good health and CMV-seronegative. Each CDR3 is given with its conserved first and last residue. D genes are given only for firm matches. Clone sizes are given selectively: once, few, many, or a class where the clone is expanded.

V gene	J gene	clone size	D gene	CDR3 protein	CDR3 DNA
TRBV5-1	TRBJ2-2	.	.	CASSLTNTGAGELFF	TGCGCCAGCAGCTTGACCAATACAGGTGCCGGGGAGCTGTTTTTT
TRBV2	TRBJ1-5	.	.	CASMASDSNQPQHF	TGTGCCAGCATGGCCAGCGATAGCAATCAGCCCCAGCATTTT
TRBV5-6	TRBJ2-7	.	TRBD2	CASSTSGRAGYEQYF	TGTGCCAGCAGTACTAGCGGGAGGGCCGGGTACGAGCAGTACTTC
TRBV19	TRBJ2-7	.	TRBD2	CASSPAGASGNSSYEQYF	TGTGCCAGTAGTCCGGCGGGGGCTAGCGGGAATAGCTCCTACGAGCAGTACTTC
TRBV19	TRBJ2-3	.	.	CASMAQGFVGDTQYF	TGTGCCAGTATGGCTCAGGGTTTCGTCGGAGATACGCAGTATTTT
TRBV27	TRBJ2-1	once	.	CASTPDFSYNEQFF	TGTGCCAGCACACCGGACTTCTCCTACAATGAGCAGTTCTTC
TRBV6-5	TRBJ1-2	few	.	CASSEVGESYGYTF	TGTGCCAGCAGTGAAGTCGGGGAGTCCTATGGCTACACCTTC
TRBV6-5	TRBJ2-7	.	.	CASSERGSYYEQYF	TGTGCCAGCAGTGAACGCGGGTCGTACTACGAGCAGTACTTC
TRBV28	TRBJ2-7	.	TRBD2	CASCAGVAYEQYF	TGTGCCAGCTGCGCGGGAGTGGCCTACGAGCAGTACTTC
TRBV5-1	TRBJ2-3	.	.	CASSFGETDTQYF	TGCGCCAGCAGCTTCGGGGAGACAGATACGCAGTATTTT
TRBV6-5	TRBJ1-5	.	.	CASSYSGASIQPQHF	TGTGCCAGCAGTTACTCGGGGGCCAGTATACAGCCCCAGCATTTT
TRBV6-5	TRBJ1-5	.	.	CASSRGTNQPQHF	TGTGCCAGCAGCAGGGGTACAAACCAGCCCCAGCATTTT
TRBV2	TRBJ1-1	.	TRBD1	CASRKGQGGTEAFF	TGTGCCAGCAGGAAAGGACAGGGTGGGACTGAAGCTTTCTTT
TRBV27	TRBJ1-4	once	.	CASSLGTHNEKLFF	TGTGCCAGCAGTTTAGGGACTCATAATGAAAAACTGTTTTTT
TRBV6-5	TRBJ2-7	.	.	CATGPPYEQYF	TGTGCAACGGGTCCTCCTTACGAGCAGTACTTC
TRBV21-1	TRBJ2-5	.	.	CASSKRGTGQETQYF	TGTGCCAGCAGCAAAAGGGGGACAGGGCAAGAGACCCAGTACTTC
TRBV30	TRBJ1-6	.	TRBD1	CAWARDRGLYSPLHF	TGTGCCTGGGCTCGGGACAGGGGCCTGTATTCACCCCTCCACTTT
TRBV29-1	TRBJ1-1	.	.	CSVGAGAVEAFF	TGCAGCGTTGGTGCGGGAGCGGTCGAAGCTTTCTTT
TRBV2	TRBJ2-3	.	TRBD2	CASILFYETSSSTDTQYF	TGTGCCAGCATTCTATTTTACGAGACTAGCAGTAGCACAGATACGCAGTATTTT
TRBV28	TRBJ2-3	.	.	CATRVASDTQYF	TGTGCCACCAGGGTAGCCTCAGATACGCAGTATTTT
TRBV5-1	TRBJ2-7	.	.	CASSLAAGLHGDEQYF	TGCGCCAGCAGCTTGGCGGCGGGACTCCATGGGGACGAGCAGTACTTC
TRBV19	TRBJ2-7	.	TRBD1	CASSMFRDRGSYEQYF	TGTGCCAGTAGTATGTTCCGGGACAGGGGCTCCTACGAGCAGTACTTC
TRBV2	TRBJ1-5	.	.	CASSDQGYDQPQHF	TGTGCCAGCAGCGACCAGGGGTACGATCAGCCCCAGCATTTT